Given below is one T cell receptor (beta chain) in context. This sample stems from a study of blood T cell repertoires in COVID-19. About the research overall: There were acute and convalescent COVID-19 samples, and they came from the United States, Italy and Spain.

Here immunoSEQ multiplex PCR was the method, and the copy in TCRdb shows in-frame clones only, minus some. The sample carries 470,000 or so clones, approximately 85% recorded once. The V and J ends lost 4 bases and 4 bases respectively, with 9 bases between them. In germline, CDR1 is SGHNT, CDR2 YYREEE (reference sequence). The CDR3 is 13 amino acids. This rearrangement joins TRBV5-4 to TRBJ2-1; TRBD1 might be the D (5 bases). Sequenced sample: peripheral blood. This receptor was identified in a human donor in a cohort sampled during active COVID-19. The CDR3 DNA reads TGTGCCAGCAGCGACGACAGATACAATGAGCAGTTCTTC. Encoded protein: CASSDDRYNEQFF.